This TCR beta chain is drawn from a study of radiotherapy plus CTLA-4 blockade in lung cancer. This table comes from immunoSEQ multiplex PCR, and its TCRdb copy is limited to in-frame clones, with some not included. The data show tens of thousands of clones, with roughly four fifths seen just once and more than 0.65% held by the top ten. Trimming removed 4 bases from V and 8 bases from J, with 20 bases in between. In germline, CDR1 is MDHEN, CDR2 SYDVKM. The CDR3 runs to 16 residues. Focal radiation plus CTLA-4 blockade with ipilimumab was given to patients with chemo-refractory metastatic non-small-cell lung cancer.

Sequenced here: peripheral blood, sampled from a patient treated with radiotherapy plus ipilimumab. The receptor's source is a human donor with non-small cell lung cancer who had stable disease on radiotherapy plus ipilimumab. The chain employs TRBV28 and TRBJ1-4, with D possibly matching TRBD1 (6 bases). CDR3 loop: CASSWYRAGAQEKLFF. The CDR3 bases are TGTGCCAGCAGTTGGTATCGGGCGGGGGCGCAAGAAAAACTGTTTTTT.